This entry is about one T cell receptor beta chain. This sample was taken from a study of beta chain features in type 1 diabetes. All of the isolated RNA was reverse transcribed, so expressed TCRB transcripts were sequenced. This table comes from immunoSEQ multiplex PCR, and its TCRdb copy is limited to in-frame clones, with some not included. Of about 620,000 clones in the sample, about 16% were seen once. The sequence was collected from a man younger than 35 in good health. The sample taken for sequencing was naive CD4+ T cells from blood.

CDR3 sequence reads: CSAVRGDTQYF. The CDR3 DNA is TGCAGTGCTGTCCGAGGAGATACGCAGTATTTT. The chain employs TRBV20-1 and TRBJ2-3; D unclear. Germline CDR1 DFQATT, CDR2 SNEGSKA (reference sequence). The CDR3 spans 11 residues. Trimming cost V 5 bases and J 5 bases, with 8 bases left between them.